This is a list of T cell receptor beta chains from one sample in a study of T cell repertoires in cytomegalovirus infection. TCRdb itself ran the reads through MiXCR, one entry per CDR3 protein. This sample carries about 250,000 distinct CDR3 sequences, 6.5% of them seen once, and the ten largest clones take roughly 6%. The sample consisted of PBMCs. These TCRs come from a human donor in good health (CMV status not recorded). Some clones in this sample may be carry-over from other donors' samples. Each CDR3 is given with its conserved first and last residue. The D gene is left open where the match is weak. Not all rows give a size; the values are once, few, many and, for expanded clones, a class.

D	V	size	J	CDR3	DNA
-	TRBV20-1	many	TRBJ2-5	CSARSGLETQYF	TGCAGTGCTAGATCAGGGTTGGAGACCCAGTACTTC
-	TRBV7-3	-	TRBJ2-2	CASSSRDGTAGELFF	TGTGCCAGCAGCTCGCGGGACGGGACTGCCGGGGAGCTGTTTTTT
TRBD1	TRBV6-2/TRBV6-3	many	TRBJ2-1	CASSWDRGHEQFF	TGTGCCAGCAGTTGGGACAGGGGACATGAGCAGTTCTTC
-	TRBV14	many	TRBJ1-2	CASSPLRSHGYTF	TGTGCCAGCAGCCCCTTGAGGTCCCATGGCTACACCTTC
TRBD1	TRBV7-9	many	TRBJ1-1	CASSYGQGVDTEAFF	TGTGCCAGCAGCTACGGACAGGGGGTCGACACTGAAGCTTTCTTT
-	TRBV28	-	TRBJ1-5	CATTIGGRDQPQHF	TGTGCCACCACAATCGGGGGCAGAGATCAGCCCCAGCATTTT
TRBD1	TRBV7-2	many	TRBJ1-6	CASSLDRVDNNSPLHF	TGTGCCAGCAGCTTGGACAGGGTCGATAATAATTCACCCCTCCACTTT
-	TRBV30	many	TRBJ1-1	CAWSVLGLMNTEAFF	TGTGCCTGGAGTGTACTGGGGTTAATGAACACTGAAGCTTTCTTT
-	TRBV4-2	many	TRBJ2-4	CASSEGAAKNIQYF	TGTGCCAGCAGCGAAGGGGCCGCCAAAAACATTCAGTACTTC
-	TRBV23-1	many	TRBJ1-5	CASSQRQDLPNQPQHF	TGCGCCAGCAGTCAACGACAAGACCTACCCAATCAGCCCCAGCATTTT
-	TRBV30	few	TRBJ2-5	CACTPRGQETQYF	TGTGCCTGCACCCCTCGGGGCCAAGAGACCCAGTACTTC
-	TRBV7-9	many	TRBJ2-1	CASSSDRSGAFF	TGTGCCAGCAGCTCCGATAGGTCAGGGGCGTTCTTC
-	TRBV29-1	many	TRBJ2-7	CSVVSGSYEQYF	TGCAGCGTTGTGTCCGGTTCCTACGAGCAGTACTTC
TRBD1	TRBV10-3	many	TRBJ1-1	CAISEEGTGVTEAFF	TGTGCCATCAGTGAGGAGGGGACAGGGGTCACTGAAGCTTTCTTT
TRBD2	TRBV7-2	many	TRBJ2-1	CASSSQGEGNNEQFF	TGTGCCAGCAGCTCCCAAGGGGAGGGAAACAATGAGCAGTTCTTC
-	TRBV11-2	many	TRBJ1-2	CASSLTGRGYTF	TGTGCCAGCAGCTTGACAGGCCGAGGCTACACCTTC
TRBD1	TRBV15	many	TRBJ2-7	CATSSGQGLVNEQYF	TGTGCCACCAGCAGCGGACAGGGTCTAGTGAACGAGCAGTACTTC
-	TRBV2	many	TRBJ1-2	CASSVAPTYYGYTF	TGTGCCAGCAGTGTGGCCCCGACCTACTATGGCTACACCTTC
-	TRBV20-1	many	TRBJ1-3	CSAIKTLDRSPSGNTIYF	TGCAGTGCTATCAAGACCTTGGACAGATCCCCCTCTGGAAACACCATATATTTT
TRBD2	TRBV29-1	many	TRBJ2-2	CSVDRGGLGTGELFF	TGCAGCGTTGATCGGGGGGGCCTCGGCACCGGGGAGCTGTTTTTT
-	TRBV7-2	many	TRBJ2-7	CASSLHGTPEEQYF	TGTGCCAGCAGCCTCCACGGGACGCCCGAAGAGCAGTACTTC
TRBD1	TRBV11-2	many	TRBJ1-1	CASSPGTTGRDTEAFF	TGTGCCAGCAGCCCAGGAACGACAGGGAGGGACACTGAAGCTTTCTTT
-	TRBV4-2	few	TRBJ1-6	CASSQEAYNSPLHF	TGTGCCAGCAGCCAAGAGGCATATAATTCACCCCTCCACTTT
TRBD1	TRBV6-2/TRBV6-3	-	TRBJ2-2	CASSVLPGQNTGELLF	TGTGCCAGCAGTGTTTTACCGGGACAGAACACCGGGGAACTGTTATTT
-	TRBV5-1	many	TRBJ1-4	CASSLSQAQEKLFF	TGCGCCAGCAGCTTGAGTCAGGCGCAAGAAAAACTGTTTTTT
-	TRBV7-8	many	TRBJ2-3	CASSSYLLAGRDTQYF	TGTGCCAGCAGCTCCTATTTACTAGCCGGTAGAGATACGCAGTATTTT
-	TRBV7-2	many	TRBJ2-7	CASSLEPQGNYEQYF	TGTGCCAGCAGCTTAGAGCCGCAGGGGAACTACGAGCAGTACTTC
TRBD1	TRBV5-5	many	TRBJ1-1	CASSHGDRGFVTEAFF	TGTGCCAGCAGCCATGGGGACAGGGGATTCGTTACTGAAGCTTTCTTT
-	TRBV28	many	TRBJ1-3	CASTGSGNTIYF	TGTGCCAGCACGGGCTCTGGAAACACCATATATTTT
TRBD1	TRBV7-2	many	TRBJ2-7	CASSLRTGVAEQYF	TGTGCCAGCAGCTTAAGGACAGGGGTCGCCGAGCAGTACTTC
-	TRBV9	many	TRBJ1-1	CASSVRGTGKAFF	TGTGCCAGCAGCGTAAGGGGAACGGGGAAAGCTTTCTTT
-	TRBV20-1	few	TRBJ1-1	CSALTDSDKTEAFF	TGCAGTGCCCTCACGGACAGTGACAAAACTGAAGCTTTCTTT
-	TRBV7-8	many	TRBJ2-7	CASSPGRVEQYF	TGTGCCAGCAGCCCCGGAAGGGTCGAGCAGTACTTC
-	TRBV4-3	-	TRBJ2-2	CASSRDGGWAGELFF	TGCGCCAGCAGCCGAGACGGCGGGTGGGCCGGGGAGCTGTTTTTT
-	TRBV6-6	few	TRBJ2-7	CASSSSGLHSYEQYF	TGTGCCAGCAGTTCCTCGGGACTTCACTCCTACGAGCAGTACTTC
-	TRBV7-2	many	TRBJ2-7	CASSTNLEGLQYF	TGTGCCAGCAGTACGAACCTCGAGGGGTTGCAGTACTTC
TRBD2	TRBV2	many	TRBJ2-5	CASSDAGGVQETQYF	TGTGCCAGCAGTGACGCGGGGGGGGTCCAAGAGACCCAGTACTTC
TRBD1	TRBV5-1	many	TRBJ2-7	CASSGGQGPYEQYF	TGCGCCAGCAGCGGTGGACAGGGGCCCTACGAGCAGTACTTC
-	TRBV5-1	many	TRBJ1-1	CASSPGIPSTGSEAFF	TGCGCCAGCAGTCCTGGTATACCCTCCACAGGCTCTGAAGCTTTCTTT
TRBD1	TRBV5-1	many	TRBJ2-2	CASTDPGQLETGELFF	TGCGCCAGCACCGATCCGGGACAGCTGGAAACCGGGGAGCTGTTTTTT
-	TRBV11-1	many	TRBJ2-5	CASSLRTARETQYF	TGTGCCAGCAGCCTTCGGACAGCCAGGGAGACCCAGTACTTC
TRBD1	TRBV2	many	TRBJ1-2	CASSVETGVKVGGYTF	TGTGCCAGCAGCGTCGAGACAGGGGTTAAAGTTGGTGGCTACACCTTC
-	TRBV6-2/TRBV6-3	many	TRBJ1-3	CASGRQGNTIYF	TGTGCCAGCGGTCGACAAGGAAACACCATATATTTT
-	TRBV20-1	many	TRBJ1-2	CSARWAERNGYTF	TGCAGTGCTAGATGGGCAGAAAGGAATGGCTACACCTTC
-	TRBV20-1	many	TRBJ2-1	CSASPGDEQFF	TGCAGTGCTAGCCCCGGGGATGAGCAGTTCTTC
TRBD1	TRBV6-5	many	TRBJ2-4	CASSVGQGNIQYF	TGTGCCAGCAGTGTCGGACAGGGAAACATTCAGTACTTC
TRBD2	TRBV20-1	many	TRBJ2-7	CSARDGASGGFSYEQYF	TGCAGTGCTAGAGATGGCGCTAGCGGGGGTTTTTCCTACGAGCAGTACTTC
-	TRBV5-4	many	TRBJ1-2	CASSFPPYGYTF	TGTGCCAGCAGCTTTCCCCCCTATGGCTACACCTTC
TRBD2	TRBV20-1	-	TRBJ2-1	CSAWDYENNEQFF	TGCAGTGCCTGGGACTATGAAAACAATGAGCAGTTCTTC
TRBD1	TRBV4-3	-	TRBJ1-6	CASSQVKTGNNSPLHF	TGCGCCAGCAGCCAAGTGAAGACAGGGAATAATTCACCCCTCCACTTT
-	TRBV4-1	many	TRBJ2-2	CASSQASHEARPGELFF	TGCGCCAGCAGCCAAGCGTCCCACGAGGCCCGCCCCGGGGAGCTGTTTTTT
-	TRBV24-1	many	TRBJ1-4	CATSDLSYATNEKLFF	TGTGCCACCAGTGATCTCAGTTATGCAACTAATGAAAAACTGTTTTTT
TRBD1	TRBV6-6	-	TRBJ1-6	CASSPGGKGDSPLHF	TGTGCCAGCAGCCCAGGGGGAAAAGGTGATTCACCCCTCCACTTT
-	TRBV29-1	many	TRBJ2-7	CSVETKGTPYEQYF	TGCAGCGTTGAAACGAAGGGCACGCCCTACGAGCAGTACTTC
-	TRBV15	many	TRBJ1-6	CATSRGGSSYNSPLHF	TGTGCCACCAGCAGGGGGGGTAGCTCCTATAATTCACCCCTCCACTTT